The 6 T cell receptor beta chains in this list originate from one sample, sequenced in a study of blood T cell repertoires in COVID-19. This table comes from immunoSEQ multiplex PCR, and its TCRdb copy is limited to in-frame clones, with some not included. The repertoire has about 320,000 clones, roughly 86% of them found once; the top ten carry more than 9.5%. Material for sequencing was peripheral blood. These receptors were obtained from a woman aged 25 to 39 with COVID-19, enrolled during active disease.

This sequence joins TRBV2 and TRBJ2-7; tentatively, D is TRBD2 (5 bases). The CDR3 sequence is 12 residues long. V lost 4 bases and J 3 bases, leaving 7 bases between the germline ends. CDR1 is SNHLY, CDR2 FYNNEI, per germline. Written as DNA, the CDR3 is TGTGCCAGCAGTGGGGGAGACTACGAGCAGTACTTC. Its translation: CASSGGDYEQYF.

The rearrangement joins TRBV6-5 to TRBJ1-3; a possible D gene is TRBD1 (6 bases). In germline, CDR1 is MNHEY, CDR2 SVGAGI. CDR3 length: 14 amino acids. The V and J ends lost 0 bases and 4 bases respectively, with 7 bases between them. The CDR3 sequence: CASSYSTGGNTIYF. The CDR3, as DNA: TGTGCCAGCAGTTACTCGACAGGAGGAAACACCATATATTTT.

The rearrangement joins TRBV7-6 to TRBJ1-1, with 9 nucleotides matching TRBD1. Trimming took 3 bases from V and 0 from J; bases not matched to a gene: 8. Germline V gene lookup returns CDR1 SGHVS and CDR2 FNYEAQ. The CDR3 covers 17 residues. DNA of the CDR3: TGTGCCAGCAGCTTGTGGACAGGGGAAGGGTTGAACACTGAAGCTTTCTTT. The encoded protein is CASSLWTGEGLNTEAFF.

The CDR3 region is CAISEGALSEQFF. CDR3 sequence (DNA): TGTGCCATCAGTGAGGGGGCCCTCAGTGAGCAGTTCTTC. The rearrangement links TRBV10-3 to TRBJ2-1; tentatively, D is TRBD1 (5 bases). Germline V gene data show CDR1 as ENHRY and CDR2 as SYGVKD. The V end was cut by 2 bases, the J end by 9 bases, with 11 bases between. This CDR3 is 13 amino acids long.

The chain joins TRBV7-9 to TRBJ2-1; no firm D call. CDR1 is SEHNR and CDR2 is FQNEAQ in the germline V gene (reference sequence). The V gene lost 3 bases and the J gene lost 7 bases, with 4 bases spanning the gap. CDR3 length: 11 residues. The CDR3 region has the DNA TGTGCCAGCAGCTTGTTAAATGAGCAGTTCTTC. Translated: CASSLLNEQFF.

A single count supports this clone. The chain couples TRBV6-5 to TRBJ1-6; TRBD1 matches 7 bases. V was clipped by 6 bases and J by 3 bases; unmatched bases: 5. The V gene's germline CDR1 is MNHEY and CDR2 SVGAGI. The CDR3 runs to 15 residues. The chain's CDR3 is CASSAGTVYNSPLHF. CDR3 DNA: TGTGCCAGCAGCGCCGGGACAGTCTATAATTCACCCCTCCACTTT.